This entry is about one T cell receptor beta chain. Its antigen is unidentified. This sample was included in a study of T cell responses to AZD1222 COVID-19 vaccine. The study, taken as a whole, reports: Sampled repertoires all dated from after the peak T cell response. Spike-specific TCR breadth and depth were elevated following two AZD1222 doses.

The CDR3 has 15 residues. In germline, CDR1 is SNHLY, CDR2 FYNNEI. V shed 5 bases and J 5 bases; nucleotides not matched to a gene: 7. Measured with immunoSEQ multiplex PCR; TCRdb has only the in-frame clones, and not every one. This sample has some 150,000 clones, with about 90% found just once. V is TRBV2 and J is TRBJ1-1; 11 bases fit TRBD1. The TCR sequence derives from an adult in good health. The starting material was peripheral blood, obtained on day 0 of MenACWY control vaccination. CDR3 in DNA: TGTGCCAGCAGTACAACCGGGACAGGGGGAACTGAAGCTTTCTTT. Its protein product is CASSTTGTGGTEAFF. Looking up the rest from reference TRBV2 and TRBJ1-1 gives the full variable domain: EPEVTQTPSHQVTQMGQEVILRCVPISNHLYFYWYRQILGQKVEFLVSFYNNEISEKSEIFDDQFSVERPDGSNFTLKIRSTKLEDSAMYFCASSTTGTGGTEAFFGQGTRLTVV.